This TCR beta chain was sequenced for a study of T cell responses to AZD1222 COVID-19 vaccine. Second-dose groups at about 4 or about 12 weeks were pooled. The CDR3 is 15 residues long. In germline, CDR1 is SGHKS, CDR2 YYEKEE (reference sequence). Deletions cut 4 bases from V and 3 bases from J, with 14 bases between. TCRdb keeps only in-frame clones here, not all; method: immunoSEQ multiplex PCR. The sample lists around 170,000 clones, nearly 95% seen once, with 1.5% to 2% in the top ten. This clone was found once. The chain uses TRBV5-5 and TRBJ1-5; perhaps TRBD1 as D (6 bases). Sequencing was performed on peripheral blood, taken 28 days after the second AZD1222 dose. This sequence originates from an adult who received the AZD1222 COVID-19 vaccine. The CDR3 sequence: CASSRRQVFNQPQHF. In DNA, the CDR3 is TGTGCCAGCAGCCGCCGACAGGTATTCAATCAGCCCCAGCATTTT.